Below are 8 T cell receptor beta chains sequenced from a single sample in a study of T cells after yellow fever vaccination. TCRdb ran MiXCR on the 5' RACE reads and lists one entry per CDR3 protein. Of about 180,000 distinct CDR3 sequences in the sample, approximately 6.2% were seen once. The specimen comprised CD4+ T cells sorted from PBMCs, sampled on the day of the first yellow fever vaccination. These receptor sequences come from a man aged 18 to 35 who received the YFV17D yellow fever vaccine.

The V call is TRBV30, the J call TRBJ1-1; TRBD1 matches 7 bases. Germline lookup yields CDR1 GTSNPN and CDR2 SVGIG (reference sequence). This CDR3 contains 13 residues. Unmatched junction bases numbered 4, after V lost 3 bases and J lost 3 bases. The CDR3 DNA reads TGTGCCTGGAGCGCCGACAGGGACACTGAAGCTTTCTTT. The encoded protein is CAWSADRDTEAFF.

The V call is TRBV30, the J call TRBJ2-1, with a possible D match to TRBD2 (5 bases). This CDR3 has 16 amino acids. The germline V gene encodes CDR1 GTSNPN and CDR2 SVGIG (reference sequence). Trimming took 2 bases from V and 6 from J, leaving 20 bases between them. The CDR3 coding sequence is TGTGCCTGGAGTCTTACCGCCGGGATTCCGGGCAATGAGCAGTTCTTC. Translating gives CAWSLTAGIPGNEQFF.

This clonotype was counted many times. V gene TRBV6-5 combines with J gene TRBJ1-1; 8 positions match TRBD1. CDR1 MNHEY and CDR2 SVGAGI come from the germline V gene. This CDR3 comprises 17 residues. The J segment lost 0 bases and the V segment lost 0 bases, leaving 6 bases of the junction unmatched. The chain's CDR3 is CASSYSLTGAMNTEAFF. Written as DNA, the CDR3 is TGTGCCAGCAGTTACTCCTTGACAGGGGCCATGAACACTGAAGCTTTCTTT.

This clonotype was picked up a small number of times. This rearrangement joins TRBV20-1 to TRBJ2-3, with 11 bases matching TRBD1. The V and J ends lost 6 bases and 4 bases, in that order; junction bases with no gene match: 6. This CDR3 region has 14 residues. The germline V gene has CDR1 DFQATT and CDR2 SNEGSKA (reference sequence). CDR3 coding DNA: TGCAGTGCCGGAAAGGGACAGGGGGCAGATACGCAGTATTTT. This gives the protein CSAGKGQGADTQYF.

The sample holds a few counts of this clonotype. The V and J genes are TRBV6-2 or TRBV6-3 and TRBJ2-1; D call uncertain. The CDR3 is 14 residues long. Germline-derived CDR1 and CDR2 are MNHEY and SVGEGT. Trimming shortened V by 6 bases and J by 7 bases, and 16 bases separated the two germline ends. CDR3 in amino acids: CASSSPLSLNEQFF. Here the CDR3 DNA reads TGTGCCAGCAGCTCTCCCCTTAGTTTAAATGAGCAGTTCTTC.

This clonotype was seen repeatedly, ten times or more. The genes are TRBV7-7 and TRBJ1-1; D unclear. Trimming left V 3 bases short and J 1 base short, with 6 bases between. The CDR3 covers 13 residues. The V gene's germline CDR1 is SSHAT and CDR2 FNYEAQ (reference sequence). As DNA, the CDR3 is TGTGCCAGCAGCTTTGGGGAGAACACTGAAGCTTTCTTT. Amino acids: CASSFGENTEAFF.

This clonotype was detected many times. J is TRBJ2-3 and V is TRBV5-1; 7 nucleotides match TRBD2. The germline V gene has CDR1 SGHRS and CDR2 YFSETQ. This CDR3 is built from 16 residues. V shed 0 bases and J 1 base; nucleotides not matched to a gene: 5. The CDR3 spells CASSLAMAGGTDTQYF. DNA of the CDR3: TGCGCCAGCAGCTTGGCCATGGCGGGGGGCACAGATACGCAGTATTTT. The full variable domain, rest sourced from reference TRBV5-1 and TRBJ2-3, is KAGVTQTPRYLIKTRGQQVTLSCSPISGHRSVSWYQQTPGQGLQFLFEYFSETQRNKGNFPGRFSGRQFSNSRSEMNVSTLELGDSALYLCASSLAMAGGTDTQYFGPGTRLTVL.

The rearrangement links TRBV28 to TRBJ2-5; D could derive from TRBD1 or TRBD2 (6 bases each). V lost 7 bases and J lost 2, with 17 bases in between. This CDR3 is built from 15 residues. The V gene's germline CDR1 is MDHEN and CDR2 SYDVKM. CDR3 coding DNA: TGTGCCAGCAATGGGGGGCATTGGAATCAAGAGACCCAGTACTTC. This encodes CASNGGHWNQETQYF.